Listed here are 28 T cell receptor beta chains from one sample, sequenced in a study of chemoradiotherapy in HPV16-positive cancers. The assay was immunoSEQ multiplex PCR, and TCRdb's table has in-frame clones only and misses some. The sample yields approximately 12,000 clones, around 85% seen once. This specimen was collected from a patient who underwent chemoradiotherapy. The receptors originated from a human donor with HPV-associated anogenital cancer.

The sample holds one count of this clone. The CDR3 bases are TGTGCCAGCAGCTTAGATGAGCAGTTCTTC. This encodes CASSLDEQFF. The V call is TRBV7-9, the J call TRBJ2-1; D call uncertain. Germline assignment: CDR1 SEHNR and CDR2 FQNEAQ (reference sequence). The CDR3 runs to 10 residues. V lost 1 base and J 8 bases, leaving 0 bases between the germline ends. Full variable domain (missing parts from reference TRBV7-9 and TRBJ2-1): DTGVSQNPRHKITKRGQNVTFRCDPISEHNRLYWYRQTLGQGPEFLTYFQNEAQLEKSRLLSDRFSAERPKGSFSTLEIQRTEQGDSAMYLCASSLDEQFFGPGTRLTVL.

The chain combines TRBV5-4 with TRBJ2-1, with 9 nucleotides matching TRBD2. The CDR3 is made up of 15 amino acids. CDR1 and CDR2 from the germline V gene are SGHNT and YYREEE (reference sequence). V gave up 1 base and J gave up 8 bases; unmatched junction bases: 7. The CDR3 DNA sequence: TGTGCCAGCAGCTTGCGGCTAGCGGGGATGGATGAGCAGTTCTTC. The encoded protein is CASSLRLAGMDEQFF. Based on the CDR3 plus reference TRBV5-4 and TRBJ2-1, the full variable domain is ETGVTQSPTHLIKTRGQQVTLRCSSQSGHNTVSWYQQALGQGPQFIFQYYREEENGRGNFPPRFSGLQFPNYSSELNVNALELDDSALYLCASSLRLAGMDEQFFGPGTRLTVL.

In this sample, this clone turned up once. Here the CDR3 reads CASRKEVSYNEQFF. The CDR3 nucleotides are TGTGCCAGCAGAAAAGAGGTCTCCTACAATGAGCAGTTCTTC. The chain recombines TRBV11-2 with TRBJ2-1; D is unresolved. CDR3 length: 14 amino acids. Germline V gene sequence: CDR1 SGHAT, CDR2 FQNNGV. V was trimmed by 6 bases and J by 0 bases, leaving 9 bases between them.

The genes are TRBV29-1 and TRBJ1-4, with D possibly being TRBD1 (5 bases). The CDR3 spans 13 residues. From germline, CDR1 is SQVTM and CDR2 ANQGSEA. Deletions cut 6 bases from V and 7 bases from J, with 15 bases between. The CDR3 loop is CSVGGTGSEKLFF. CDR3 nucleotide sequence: TGCAGCGTCGGCGGGACGGGGAGTGAAAAACTGTTTTTT.

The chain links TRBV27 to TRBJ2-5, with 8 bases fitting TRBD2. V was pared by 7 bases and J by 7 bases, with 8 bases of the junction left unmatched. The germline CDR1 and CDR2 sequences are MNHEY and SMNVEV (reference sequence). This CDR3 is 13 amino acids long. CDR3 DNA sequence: TGTGCCAGCACCCACGGGGGGGGAGGGACCCAGTACTTC. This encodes CASTHGGGGTQYF.

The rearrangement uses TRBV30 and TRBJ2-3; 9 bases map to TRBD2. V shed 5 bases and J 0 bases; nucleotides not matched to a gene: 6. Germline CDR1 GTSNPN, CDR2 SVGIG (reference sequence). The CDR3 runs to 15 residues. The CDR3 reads CAWSATSGSTDTQYF. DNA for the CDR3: TGTGCCTGGTCGGCGACTAGCGGTAGCACAGATACGCAGTATTTT. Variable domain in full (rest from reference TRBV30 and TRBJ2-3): SQTIHQWPATLVQPVGSPLSLECTVEGTSNPNLYWYRQAAGRGLQLLFYSVGIGQISSEVPQNLSASRPQDRQFILSSKKLLLSDSGFYLCAWSATSGSTDTQYFGPGTRLTVL.

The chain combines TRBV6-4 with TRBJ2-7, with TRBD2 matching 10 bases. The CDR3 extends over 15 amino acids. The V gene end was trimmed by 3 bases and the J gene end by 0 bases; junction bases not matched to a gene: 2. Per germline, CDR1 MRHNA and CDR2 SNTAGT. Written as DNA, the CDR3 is TGTGCCAGCAGTGAAATAGCGGGGGGCTCCTACGAGCAGTACTTC. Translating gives CASSEIAGGSYEQYF.

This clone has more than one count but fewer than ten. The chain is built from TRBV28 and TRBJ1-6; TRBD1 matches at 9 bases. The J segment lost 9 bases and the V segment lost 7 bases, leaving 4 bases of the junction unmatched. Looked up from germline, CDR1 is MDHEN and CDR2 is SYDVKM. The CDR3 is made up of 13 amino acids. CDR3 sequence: CASTTGGTSPLHF. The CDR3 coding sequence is TGTGCCAGCACAACAGGGGGCACTTCACCCCTCCACTTT.

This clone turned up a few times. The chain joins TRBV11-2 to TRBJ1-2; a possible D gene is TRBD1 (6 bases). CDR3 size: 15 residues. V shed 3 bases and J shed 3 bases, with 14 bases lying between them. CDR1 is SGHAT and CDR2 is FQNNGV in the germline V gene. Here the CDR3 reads CASSFMQGSDYGYTF. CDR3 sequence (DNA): TGTGCCAGCAGCTTTATGCAGGGGTCTGACTATGGCTACACCTTC.

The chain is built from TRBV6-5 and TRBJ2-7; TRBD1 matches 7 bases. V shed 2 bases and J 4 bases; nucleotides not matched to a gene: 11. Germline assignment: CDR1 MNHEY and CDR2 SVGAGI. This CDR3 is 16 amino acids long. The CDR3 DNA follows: TGTGCCAGCAGTTACGCGAATCCGGGACAGCTATACGAGCAGTACTTC. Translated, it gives CASSYANPGQLYEQYF.

The CDR3 coding sequence is TGTGCCAGCAGAGACGGAGATACGCAGTATTTT. It encodes CASRDGDTQYF. J is TRBJ2-3 and V is TRBV2; D is undetermined. Trimming took 6 bases from V and 5 from J, leaving 6 bases between them. Germline lookup yields CDR1 SNHLY and CDR2 FYNNEI. The CDR3 spans 11 residues.

The CDR3 sequence is CASSLGDRAFGANVLTF. The CDR3 DNA sequence: TGTGCCAGCAGCTTGGGAGACAGGGCTTTTGGGGCCAACGTCCTGACTTTC. The rearrangement links TRBV5-4 to TRBJ2-6; 7 bases agree with TRBD1. Trimming removed 0 bases from V and 3 bases from J; junction bases left unmatched: 6. The CDR3 spans 17 residues. CDR1 and CDR2 (germline): SGHNT, YYREEE (reference sequence). The full variable domain, with the rest looked up from reference TRBV5-4 and TRBJ2-6, is ETGVTQSPTHLIKTRGQQVTLRCSSQSGHNTVSWYQQALGQGPQFIFQYYREEENGRGNFPPRFSGLQFPNYSSELNVNALELDDSALYLCASSLGDRAFGANVLTFGAGSRLTVL.

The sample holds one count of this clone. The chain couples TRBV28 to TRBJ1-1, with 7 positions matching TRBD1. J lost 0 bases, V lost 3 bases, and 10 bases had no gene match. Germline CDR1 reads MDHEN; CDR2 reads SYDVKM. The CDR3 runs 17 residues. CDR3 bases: TGTGCCAGCAGTTTGGGTCAGGGGGGTCCCATGAACACTGAAGCTTTCTTT. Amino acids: CASSLGQGGPMNTEAFF.

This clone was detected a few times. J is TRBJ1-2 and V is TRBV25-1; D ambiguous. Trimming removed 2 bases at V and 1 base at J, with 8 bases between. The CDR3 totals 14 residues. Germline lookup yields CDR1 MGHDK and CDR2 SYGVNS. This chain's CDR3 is CASSESGFNYGYTF. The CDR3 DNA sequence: TGTGCCAGCAGTGAAAGTGGTTTTAACTATGGCTACACCTTC.

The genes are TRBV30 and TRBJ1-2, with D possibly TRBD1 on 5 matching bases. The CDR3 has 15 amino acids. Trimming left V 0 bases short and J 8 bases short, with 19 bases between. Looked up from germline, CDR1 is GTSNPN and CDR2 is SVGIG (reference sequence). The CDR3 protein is CAWSVPVGGSEGYTF. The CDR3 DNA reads TGTGCCTGGAGTGTACCGGTGGGGGGATCGGAGGGCTACACCTTC.

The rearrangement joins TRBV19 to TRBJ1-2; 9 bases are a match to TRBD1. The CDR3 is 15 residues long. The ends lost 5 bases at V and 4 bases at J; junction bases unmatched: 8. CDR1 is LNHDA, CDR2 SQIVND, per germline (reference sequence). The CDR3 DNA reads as TGTGCCAGTAGTGCGACAGGGGGTGCCAGCTATGGCTACACCTTC. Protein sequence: CASSATGGASYGYTF.

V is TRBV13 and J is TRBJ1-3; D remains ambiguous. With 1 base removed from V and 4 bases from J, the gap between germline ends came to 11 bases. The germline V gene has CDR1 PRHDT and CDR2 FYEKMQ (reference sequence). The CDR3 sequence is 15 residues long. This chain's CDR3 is CASSLDRASGNTIYF. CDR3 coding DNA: TGTGCCAGCAGCTTAGATAGGGCGTCAGGAAACACCATATATTTT.

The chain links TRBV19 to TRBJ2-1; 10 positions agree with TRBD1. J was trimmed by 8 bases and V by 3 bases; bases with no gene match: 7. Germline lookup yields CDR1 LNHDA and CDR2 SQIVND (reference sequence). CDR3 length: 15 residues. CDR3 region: CASSIGTGAFYEQFF. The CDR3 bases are TGTGCCAGTAGTATTGGGACAGGGGCTTTCTATGAGCAGTTCTTC.

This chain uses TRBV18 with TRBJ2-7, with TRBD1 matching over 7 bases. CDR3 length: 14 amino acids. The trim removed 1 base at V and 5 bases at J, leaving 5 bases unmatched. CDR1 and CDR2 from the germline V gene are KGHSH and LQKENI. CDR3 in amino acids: CASSPLTGENEQYF. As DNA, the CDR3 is TGTGCCAGCTCACCACTCACAGGGGAGAACGAGCAGTACTTC. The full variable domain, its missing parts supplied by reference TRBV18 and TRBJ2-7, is NAGVMQNPRHLVRRRGQEARLRCSPMKGHSHVYWYRQLPEEGLKFMVYLQKENIIDESGMPKERFSAEFPKEGPSILRIQQVVRGDSAAYFCASSPLTGENEQYFGPGTRLTVT.

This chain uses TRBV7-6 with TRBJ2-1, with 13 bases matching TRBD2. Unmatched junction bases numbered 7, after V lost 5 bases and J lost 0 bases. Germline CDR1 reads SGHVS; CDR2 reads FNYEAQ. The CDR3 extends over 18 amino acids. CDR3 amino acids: CASSRQTSGGSSYNEQFF. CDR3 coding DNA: TGTGCCAGCAGCCGCCAGACTAGCGGGGGGAGCTCCTACAATGAGCAGTTCTTC.

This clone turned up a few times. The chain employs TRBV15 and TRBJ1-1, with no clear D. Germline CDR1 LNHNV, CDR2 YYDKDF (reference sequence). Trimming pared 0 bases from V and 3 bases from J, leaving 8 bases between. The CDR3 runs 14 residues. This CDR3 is CATSRERSYTEAFF. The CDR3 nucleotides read TGTGCCACCAGCAGAGAACGCAGTTACACTGAAGCTTTCTTT.

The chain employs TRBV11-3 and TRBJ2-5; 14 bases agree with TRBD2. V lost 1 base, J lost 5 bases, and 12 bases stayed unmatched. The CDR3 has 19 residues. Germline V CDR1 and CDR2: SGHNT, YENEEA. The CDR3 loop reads CASSLGGLAGGLLSETQYF. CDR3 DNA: TGTGCCAGCAGCTTAGGCGGACTAGCGGGGGGATTATTAAGTGAGACCCAGTACTTC.

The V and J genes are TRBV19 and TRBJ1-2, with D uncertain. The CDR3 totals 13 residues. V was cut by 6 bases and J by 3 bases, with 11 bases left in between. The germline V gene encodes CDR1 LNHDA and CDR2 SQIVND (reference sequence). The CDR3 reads CASRPYGDYGYTF. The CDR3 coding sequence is TGTGCCAGTAGGCCCTATGGTGACTATGGCTACACCTTC.

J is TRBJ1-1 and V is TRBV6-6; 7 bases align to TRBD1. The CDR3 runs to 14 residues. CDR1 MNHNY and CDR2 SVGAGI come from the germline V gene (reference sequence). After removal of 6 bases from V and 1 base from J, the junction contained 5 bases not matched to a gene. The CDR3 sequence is CASSSRDRNTEAFF. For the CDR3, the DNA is TGTGCCAGCAGCAGCCGGGACAGGAACACTGAAGCTTTCTTT.

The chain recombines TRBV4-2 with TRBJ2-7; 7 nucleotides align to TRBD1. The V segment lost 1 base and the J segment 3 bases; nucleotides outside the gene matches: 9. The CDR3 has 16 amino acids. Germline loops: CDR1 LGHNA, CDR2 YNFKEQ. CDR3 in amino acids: CASSQGPGGPLYEQYF. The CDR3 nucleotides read TGTGCCAGCAGCCAAGGACCAGGGGGACCCCTCTACGAGCAGTACTTC.

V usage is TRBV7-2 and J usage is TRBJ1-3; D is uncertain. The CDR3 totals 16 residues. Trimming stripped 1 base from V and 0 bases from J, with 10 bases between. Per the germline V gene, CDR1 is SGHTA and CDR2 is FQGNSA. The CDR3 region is CASSLVPASSGNTIYF. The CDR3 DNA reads TGTGCCAGCAGCTTAGTCCCGGCGAGCTCTGGAAACACCATATATTTT.

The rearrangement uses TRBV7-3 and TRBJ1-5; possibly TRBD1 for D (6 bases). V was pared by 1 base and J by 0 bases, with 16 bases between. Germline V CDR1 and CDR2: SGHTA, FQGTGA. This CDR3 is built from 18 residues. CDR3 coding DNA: TGTGCCAGCAGCTTAAACCTCCTGGACAGAGATAGCAATCAGCCCCAGCATTTT. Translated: CASSLNLLDRDSNQPQHF.

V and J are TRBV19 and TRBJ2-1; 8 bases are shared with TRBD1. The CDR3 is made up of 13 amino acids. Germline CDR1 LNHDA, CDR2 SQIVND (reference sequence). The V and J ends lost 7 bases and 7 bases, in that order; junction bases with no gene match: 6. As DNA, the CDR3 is TGTGCCAGTAACCCGACAGGGGTAAATGAGCAGTTCTTC. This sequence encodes CASNPTGVNEQFF. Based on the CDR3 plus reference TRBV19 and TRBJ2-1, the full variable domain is DGGITQSPKYLFRKEGQNVTLSCEQNLNHDAMYWYRQDPGQGLRLIYYSQIVNDFQKGDIAEGYSVSREKKESFPLTVTSAQKNPTAFYLCASNPTGVNEQFFGPGTRLTVL.